This TCR beta chain was retrieved from a study of T cell changes during pregnancy in multiple sclerosis. Produced via immunoSEQ multiplex PCR; TCRdb's table is partial and in-frame only. The sample has 73,000 or so clones, 75% to 90% seen once. CDR3 length: 18 amino acids. Between the trimmed V and J ends, which lost 4 bases and 0 bases, there was a span of 17 bases. Germline V lookup: CDR1 SGHDT, CDR2 YYEEEE. This sequence joins TRBV5-6 and TRBJ2-6; TRBD1 might be the D (6 bases). This TCR derives from a female donor in good health, enrolled as a control in a pregnancy study. This specimen consisted of peripheral blood, obtained after pregnancy. CDR3 bases: TGTGCCAGCAGCCCGATGACAGGAACATTCTCTGGGGCCAACGTCCTGACTTTC. Residues: CASSPMTGTFSGANVLTF.